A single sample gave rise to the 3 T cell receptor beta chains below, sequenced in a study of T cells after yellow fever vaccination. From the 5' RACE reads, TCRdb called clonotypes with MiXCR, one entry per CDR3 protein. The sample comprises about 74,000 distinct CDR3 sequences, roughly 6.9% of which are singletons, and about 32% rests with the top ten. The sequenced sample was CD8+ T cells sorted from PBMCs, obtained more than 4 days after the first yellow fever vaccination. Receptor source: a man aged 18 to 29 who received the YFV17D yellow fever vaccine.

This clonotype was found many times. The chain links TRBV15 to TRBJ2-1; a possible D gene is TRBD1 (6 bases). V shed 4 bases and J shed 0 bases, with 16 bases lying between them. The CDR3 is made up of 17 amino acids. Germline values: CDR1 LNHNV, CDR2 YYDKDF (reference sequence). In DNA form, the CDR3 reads TGTGCCACCAGCACCGAACCAGGGGTGAGCTCCTACAATGAGCAGTTCTTC. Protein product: CATSTEPGVSSYNEQFF.

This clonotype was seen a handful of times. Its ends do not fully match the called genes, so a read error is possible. The DNA of the CDR3 is TGTGCTAGCAGCTTAGGGACGGGAGGGCGCACAGATACGCAGTATTTT. Protein product: CASSLGTGGRTDTQYF. V gene TRBV7-7 combines with J gene TRBJ2-3; 8 nucleotides match TRBD2. This CDR3 is 16 amino acids long. From germline, CDR1 is SSHAT and CDR2 FNYEAQ (reference sequence).

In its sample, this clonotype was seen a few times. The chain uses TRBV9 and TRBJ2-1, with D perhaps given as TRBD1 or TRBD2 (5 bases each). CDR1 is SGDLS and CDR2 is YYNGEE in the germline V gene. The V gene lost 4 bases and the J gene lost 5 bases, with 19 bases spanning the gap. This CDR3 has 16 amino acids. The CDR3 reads CASSPAPGQDDNEQFF. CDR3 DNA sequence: TGTGCCAGCAGCCCGGCCCCGGGGCAAGACGACAATGAGCAGTTCTTC.